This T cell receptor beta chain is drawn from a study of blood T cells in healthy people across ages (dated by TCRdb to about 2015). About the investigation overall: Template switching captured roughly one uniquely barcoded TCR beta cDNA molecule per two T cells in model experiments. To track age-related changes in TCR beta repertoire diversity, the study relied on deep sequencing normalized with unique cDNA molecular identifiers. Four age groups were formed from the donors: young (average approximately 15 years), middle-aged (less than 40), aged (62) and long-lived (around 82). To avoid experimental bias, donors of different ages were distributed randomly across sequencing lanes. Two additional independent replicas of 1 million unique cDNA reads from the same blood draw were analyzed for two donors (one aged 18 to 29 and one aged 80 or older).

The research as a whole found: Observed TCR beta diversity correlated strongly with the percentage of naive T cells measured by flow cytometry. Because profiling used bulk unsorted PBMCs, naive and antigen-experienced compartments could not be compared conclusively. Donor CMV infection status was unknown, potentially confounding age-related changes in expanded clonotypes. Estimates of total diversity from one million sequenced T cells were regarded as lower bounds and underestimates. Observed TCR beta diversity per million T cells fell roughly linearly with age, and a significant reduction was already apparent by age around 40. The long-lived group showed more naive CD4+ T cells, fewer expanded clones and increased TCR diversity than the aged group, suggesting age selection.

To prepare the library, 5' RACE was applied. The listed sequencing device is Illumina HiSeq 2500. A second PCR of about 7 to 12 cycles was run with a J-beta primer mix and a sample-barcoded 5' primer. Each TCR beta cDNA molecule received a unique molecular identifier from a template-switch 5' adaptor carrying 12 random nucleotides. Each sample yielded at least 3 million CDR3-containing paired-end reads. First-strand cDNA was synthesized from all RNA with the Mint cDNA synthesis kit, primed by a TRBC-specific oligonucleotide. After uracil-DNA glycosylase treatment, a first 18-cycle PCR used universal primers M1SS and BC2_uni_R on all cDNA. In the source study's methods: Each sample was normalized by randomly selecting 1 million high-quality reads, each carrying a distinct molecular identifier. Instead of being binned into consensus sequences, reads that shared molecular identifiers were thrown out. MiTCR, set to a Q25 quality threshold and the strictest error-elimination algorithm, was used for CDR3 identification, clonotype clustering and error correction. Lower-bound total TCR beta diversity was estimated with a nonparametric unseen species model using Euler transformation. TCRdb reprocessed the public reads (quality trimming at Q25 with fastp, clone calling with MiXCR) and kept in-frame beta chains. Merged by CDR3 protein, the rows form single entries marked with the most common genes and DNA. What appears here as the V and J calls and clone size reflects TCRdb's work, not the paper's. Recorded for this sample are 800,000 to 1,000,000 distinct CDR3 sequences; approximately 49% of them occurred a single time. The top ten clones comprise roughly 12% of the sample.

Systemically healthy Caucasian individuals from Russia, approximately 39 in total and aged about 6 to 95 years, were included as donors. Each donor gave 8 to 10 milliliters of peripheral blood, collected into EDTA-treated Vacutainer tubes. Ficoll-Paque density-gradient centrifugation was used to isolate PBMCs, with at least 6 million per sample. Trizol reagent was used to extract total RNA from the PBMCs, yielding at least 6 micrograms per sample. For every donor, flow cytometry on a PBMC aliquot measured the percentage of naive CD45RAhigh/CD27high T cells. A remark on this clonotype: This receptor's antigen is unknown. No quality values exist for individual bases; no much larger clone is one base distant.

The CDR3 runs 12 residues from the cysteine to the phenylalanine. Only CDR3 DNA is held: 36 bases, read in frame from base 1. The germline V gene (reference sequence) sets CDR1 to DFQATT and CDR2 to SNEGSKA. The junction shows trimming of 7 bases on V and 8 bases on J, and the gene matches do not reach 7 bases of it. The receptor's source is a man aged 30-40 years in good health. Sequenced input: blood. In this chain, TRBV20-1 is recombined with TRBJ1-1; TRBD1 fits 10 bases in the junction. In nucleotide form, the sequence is TGCAGTGTCACAGACAGGGGGCGCGAAGCTTTCTTT. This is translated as CSVTDRGREAFF.